These 8 T cell receptor beta chains share one sample of origin, sequenced in a study of regulatory T cells in long-lasting Graves disease. As to time point: persistent/refractory GD, antithyroid drugs over 5 years with positive TRAb. Following extraction of RNA from PBMCs, that RNA was used to make the TCR library. Library construction for TCR beta used iRepertoire HTBI primers and Arm-PCR of CDR3 regions. TCRdb itself ran the multiplex PCR reads through MiXCR, one entry per CDR3 protein. The sample consists of 600,000 to 800,000 distinct CDR3 sequences, 30% of them appearing once. The material was peripheral blood mononuclear cells (PBMCs), obtained when the disease was refractory, from a patient treated with antithyroid drugs. The receptors stem from a female donor with Graves disease.

Many counts were recorded for this clonotype. The V call is TRBV6-1, the J call TRBJ2-5; weak D call: TRBD1 (6 bases). V dropped 4 bases and J dropped 5 bases, with 14 bases sitting between them. Germline V lookup: CDR1 MNHNS, CDR2 SASEGT. The CDR3 contains 14 residues. The CDR3 sequence is CASSGTGTRETQYF. The CDR3 DNA sequence: TGTGCCAGCAGTGGCACCGGGACACGCGAGACCCAGTACTTC.

The chain combines TRBV24-1 with TRBJ1-5; D remains ambiguous. V lost 4 bases and J 4 bases, leaving 10 bases between the germline ends. From germline, CDR1 is KGHDR and CDR2 SFDVKD. The CDR3 loop spans 14 amino acids. The CDR3 reads CATSDRSRNQPQHF. For the CDR3, the DNA is TGTGCCACCAGTGACCGCTCCAGAAATCAGCCCCAGCATTTT.

In this sample, this clonotype turned up a few times. The rearrangement links TRBV7-9 to TRBJ1-1; tentative D call: TRBD1 (5 bases). The CDR3 loop spans 16 amino acids. Germline CDR1 reads SEHNR; CDR2 reads FQNEAQ (reference sequence). Trimming took off 7 bases at V and 0 bases at J, with 18 bases between the two ends. The CDR3 loop reads CASTPRGGEMNTEAFF. The CDR3 DNA is TGTGCCAGCACTCCTCGGGGAGGGGAGATGAACACTGAAGCTTTCTTT.

This clonotype was detected a few times. The chain has TRBV30 and TRBJ1-2, with D uncertain. CDR3 size: 14 residues. Trimming shortened V by 0 bases and J by 3 bases, and 11 bases separated the two germline ends. Per germline, CDR1 GTSNPN and CDR2 SVGIG (reference sequence). CDR3 DNA: TGTGCCTGGAGTGTACGGGCAGGAGACTATGGCTACACCTTC. Residues: CAWSVRAGDYGYTF.

The chain carries TRBV15 and TRBJ2-1, with D possibly matching TRBD1 (5 bases). CDR1 is LNHNV and CDR2 is YYDKDF in the germline V gene (reference sequence). CDR3 length equals 12 residues. Between the trimmed V and J ends, which lost 6 bases and 7 bases, there was a span of 10 bases. CDR3 sequence: CATSGADNEQFF. The CDR3 bases are TGTGCCACCAGTGGGGCAGATAATGAGCAGTTCTTC.

A few counts support this clonotype. The CDR3: CSAKQETGEQETQYF. In DNA, the CDR3 is TGCAGCGCCAAACAAGAGACAGGGGAGCAAGAGACCCAGTACTTC. J is TRBJ2-5 and V is TRBV29-1, with 8 bases that match TRBD1. CDR1 is SQVTM and CDR2 is ANQGSEA in the germline V gene. V dropped 7 bases and J dropped 2; count of bases not matched to a gene: 12. CDR3 length: 15 residues.

The chain links TRBV19 to TRBJ2-7; 9 bases fit TRBD1. Germline loops: CDR1 LNHDA, CDR2 SQIVND (reference sequence). V dropped 7 bases and J dropped 1; count of bases not matched to a gene: 8. The length of the CDR3 is 15 residues. The CDR3 region has the DNA TGTGCCAGTATGGGCCGGGGACAGGGATCCTACGAGCAGTACTTC. Its translation: CASMGRGQGSYEQYF.

This clonotype was counted at least ten times. The DNA for the CDR3 is TGTGCCAGCAGCGGCACAACTAACTATGGCTACACCTTC. This codes for CASSGTTNYGYTF. The rearrangement links TRBV9 to TRBJ1-2; no clear D. CDR1 is SGDLS and CDR2 is YYNGEE in the germline V gene. This CDR3 has 13 residues. V gave up 3 bases and J gave up 0 bases, with 6 bases separating them. The full variable domain, with the rest looked up from reference TRBV9 and TRBJ1-2, is DSGVTQTPKHLITATGQRVTLRCSPRSGDLSVYWYQQSLDQGLQFLIQYYNGEERAKGNILERFSAQQFPDLHSELNLSSLELGDSALYFCASSGTTNYGYTFGSGTRLTVV.